Included here is one T cell receptor beta chain sequence, with context. The data were taken from a study of OX40 agonist ivuxolimab in advanced cancers. Sequencing used immunoSEQ multiplex PCR; TCRdb keeps in-frame clones, though not all of them. The sample records roughly 83,000 clones, about 90% being singletons. A history of autoimmune disease or systemic immunosuppression excluded patients. The CDR3 runs 18 residues. Germline V lookup: CDR1 SGHVS, CDR2 FQNEAQ. V lost 5 bases, J lost 6 bases, and 16 bases stayed unmatched. The chain uses TRBV7-8 and TRBJ2-4; 10 bases are a match to TRBD2. The clonotype was recovered from an adult with an advanced solid tumor such as melanoma, head and neck, liver or kidney cancer. Source: CD4+ or CD8+ T cells sorted from blood, taken in a trial of the OX40 agonist ivuxolimab. As DNA, the CDR3 is TGTGCCAGCAGCCCATCCGCGGCTAGCGGGAGCGAGCTAAACATTCAGTACTTC. Its translation is CASSPSAASGSELNIQYF. The variable domain in full, completed from reference TRBV7-8 and TRBJ2-4, reads GAGVSQSPRYKVAKRGQDVALRCDPISGHVSLFWYQQALGQGPEFLTYFQNEAQLDKSGLPSDRFFAERPEGSVSTLKIQRTQQEDSAVYLCASSPSAASGSELNIQYFGAGTRLSVL.